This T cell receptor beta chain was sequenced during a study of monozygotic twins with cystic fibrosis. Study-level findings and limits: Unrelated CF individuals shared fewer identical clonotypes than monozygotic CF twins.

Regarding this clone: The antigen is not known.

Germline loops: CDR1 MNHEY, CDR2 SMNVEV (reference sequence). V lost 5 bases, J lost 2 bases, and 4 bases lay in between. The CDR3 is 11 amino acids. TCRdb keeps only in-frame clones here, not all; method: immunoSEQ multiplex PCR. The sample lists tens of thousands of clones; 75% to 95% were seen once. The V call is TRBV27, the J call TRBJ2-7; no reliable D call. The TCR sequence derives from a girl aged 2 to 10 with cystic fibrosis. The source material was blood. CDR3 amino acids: CASSAPYEQYF. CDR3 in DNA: TGTGCCAGCAGTGCACCCTACGAGCAGTACTTC.